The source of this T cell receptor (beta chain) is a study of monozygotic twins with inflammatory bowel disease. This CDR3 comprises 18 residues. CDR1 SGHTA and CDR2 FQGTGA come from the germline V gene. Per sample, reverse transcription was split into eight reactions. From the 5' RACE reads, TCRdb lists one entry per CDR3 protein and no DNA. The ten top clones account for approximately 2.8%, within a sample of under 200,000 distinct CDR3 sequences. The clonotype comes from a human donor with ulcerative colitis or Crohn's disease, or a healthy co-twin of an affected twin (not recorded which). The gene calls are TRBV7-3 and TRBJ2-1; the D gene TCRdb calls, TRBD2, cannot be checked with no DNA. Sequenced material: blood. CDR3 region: CASSSRLGLAGGYNEQFF.